This TCR beta chain was obtained from a study of cytomegalovirus exposure and HLA in healthy donors. Study findings and constraints: Confirmation was obtained in vitro that a few CMV-associated chains are specific for CMV antigens.

Points on this clone: Its antigen is still unknown.

Donors had nominal health at sampling but likely had unrecorded immune exposures. The PCR made use of 60 Vbeta and 13 Jbeta primers. Clones were read by immunoSEQ multiplex PCR, and TCRdb kept only the in-frame ones, dropping some. This sample's table reports approximately 54,000 clones. Unmatched junction bases numbered 2, after V lost 8 bases and J lost 2 bases. There are 13 residues in the CDR3. CDR1 is MNHEY, CDR2 SVGAGI, per germline. The chain joins TRBV6-5 to TRBJ1-3; TRBD1 aligns across 8 bases. The source of this sequence is a woman aged 40-49 years in good health and CMV-seronegative. The sequenced material came from PBMCs. The CDR3 bases are TGTGCCAGCGAGGACAGGGCTGGAAACACCATATATTTT. Translating gives CASEDRAGNTIYF.